This T cell receptor (beta chain) comes out of a study of tumor and adjacent non-tumor tissue in lung cancer. As for the study in general: Stage I to III disease affected approximately 11 men and 5 women aged roughly 31 to 76. Study observations and caveats: TCR diversity was significantly greater in tumor than normal lung tissue. Top 100 clones took a larger repertoire share in normal lung.

The germline V gene encodes CDR1 LGHNA and CDR2 YNFKEQ. This CDR3 has 14 residues. Remarks on this clonotype: Its specificity is unknown. One junction end does not reproduce the germline sequence, and a read error may be involved.

No cell sorting was done before RNA was extracted from the tissue. Newly diagnosed lung cancer patients had thoracic surgery in China, August–November 2014, without prior chemotherapy. TCRbeta libraries were built with three rounds of nested PCR, modified from ARM-PCR. TCRdb reprocessed the multiplex PCR reads via MiXCR and lists one record per CDR3 protein. The sample records fewer than 130,000 distinct CDR3 sequences, roughly 84% being singletons. Sequenced material: lung tumor tissue. The sequence came from a man aged 65 to 85 with non-small cell lung cancer. The gene calls are TRBV4-2 and TRBJ1-2; D unresolved. As DNA, the CDR3 is TGTGGCAGCAGCCAAGTGGAGGTTGGCTATGGCTACACCTTC. It is translated as CGSSQVEVGYGYTF.